This T cell receptor (beta chain) came from a study of monozygotic twins with inflammatory bowel disease. Study results and limitations: IBD patients had lower TCRbeta diversity (inverse Simpson) than healthy co-twins.

With regard to this clonotype: What it binds is not known.

It was from whole blood, with no T cell sorting, that total RNA was isolated. Template-switch reactions added UMIs with a 6-nucleotide sample barcode. Using the 5' RACE reads, TCRdb records one entry per CDR3 protein without DNA. The sample's table shows approximately 160,000 distinct CDR3 sequences. This CDR3 is 14 amino acids long. The germline gives CDR1 SGHRS, CDR2 YFSETQ. Material for sequencing was blood. The TCR was taken from a human donor with ulcerative colitis or Crohn's disease, or a healthy co-twin of an affected twin (not recorded which). The chain employs TRBV5-1 and TRBJ1-1; the TCRdb call, TRBD1, lacks DNA for checking. CDR3 amino acids: CASSPRQGRTEAFF.